This T cell receptor beta chain was recovered during a study of shared clonotypes between healthy human individuals. Comment on this clone: This sample includes further DNA sequences coding for the same CDR3.

The data were produced by immunoSEQ multiplex PCR, yet TCRdb's version contains in-frame clones alone and is incomplete. The repertoire has over a million clones, roughly 96% of them found once; the top ten carry about 1%. Germline V gene data show CDR1 as SGHRS and CDR2 as YFSETQ. Deletions cut 0 bases from V and 0 bases from J, with 7 bases between. This CDR3 comprises 14 residues. The specimen was naive CD4+ T cells sorted from blood. Subset here: CD45RA+ positively selected. This receptor was identified in a man aged 30 to 39 in good health. The rearrangement joins TRBV5-1 to TRBJ2-7; no firm D call. The DNA for the CDR3 is TGCGCCAGCAGCTTGGTTGGCGGCTCCTACGAGCAGTACTTC. Translated: CASSLVGGSYEQYF.